The T cell receptor (beta chain) described here comes from a study of blood T cell repertoires in COVID-19. Study in general: In each case, the material was cDNA or gDNA derived from T cells, B-cell-depleted T cells, or PBMCs.

As originally analysed: Using reference gene primer amplification, nucleated cell counts were estimated. The repertoire was sequenced with immunoSEQ multiplex PCR; TCRdb's copy has only in-frame clones and lacks some. V and J calls and clone size follow that table, whereas D and trimming were derived from the DNA. The sample has 300,000 to 350,000 clones, roughly 90% seen once; the top ten hold 6% to 8.5%. Seattle patients were enrolled while actively infected and followed longitudinally. V gave up 0 bases and J gave up 3 bases, with 9 bases separating them. The CDR3 runs 14 residues. Germline loops: CDR1 SGDLS, CDR2 YYNGEE.

The source material was peripheral blood. The chain employs TRBV9 and TRBJ2-5, with D unclear. The TCR sequence derives from a woman between 70 and 85 years old with COVID-19, enrolled during active disease. DNA of the CDR3: TGTGCCAGCAGCGTAGGTAACTCCGAAGAGACCCAGTACTTC. Its translation is CASSVGNSEETQYF.